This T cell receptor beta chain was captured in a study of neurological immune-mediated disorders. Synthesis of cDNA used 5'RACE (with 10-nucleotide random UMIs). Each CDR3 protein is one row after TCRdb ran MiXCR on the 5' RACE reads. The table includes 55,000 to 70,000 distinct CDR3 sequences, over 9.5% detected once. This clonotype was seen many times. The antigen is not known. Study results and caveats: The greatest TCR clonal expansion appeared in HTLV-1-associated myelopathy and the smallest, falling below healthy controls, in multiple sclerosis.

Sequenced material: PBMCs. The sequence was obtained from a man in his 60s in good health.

CDR3 coding DNA: TGCAGTGCTAGAGGGGGAGGGGGAGGGTGGGGAGCGGGTGAAGCTTTCTTT. This encodes CSARGGGGGWGAGEAFF. J is TRBJ1-1 and V is TRBV20-1, with a weak D call TRBD1 (6 bases). The CDR3 extends over 17 amino acids. CDR1 and CDR2 from the germline V gene are DFQATT and SNEGSKA (reference sequence). V lost 1 base and J 7 bases, leaving 25 bases between the germline ends.